This T cell receptor beta chain stems from a study of CXCR3-negative and CXCR3-positive naive CD8 T cells. 5' RACE with UMI labels generated the TRB cDNA libraries. TCRdb re-called the 5' RACE reads; every CDR3 protein appears as one record, without DNA. The sample table includes 46,000 or so distinct CDR3 sequences. This TCR was sampled from a human donor in good health. Some clones in this sample may be carry-over from other donors' samples. Sequencing was performed on naive CXCR3- CD8+ T cells from blood. Subset in this sample: CD45RO-CCR7+CD27+CD95- naive CD8+ T cells lacking CXCR3 (TNR3-).

CDR3 loop: CASSAPGRWETQYF. The chain uses TRBV11-3 and TRBJ2-5. This CDR3 contains 14 residues. Germline CDR1 reads SGHNT; CDR2 reads YENEEA. Full variable domain (rest looked up from reference TRBV11-3 and TRBJ2-5): EAGVVQSPRYKIIEKKQPVAFWCNPISGHNTLYWYLQNLGQGPELLIRYENEEAVDDSQLPKDRFSAERLKGVDSTLKIQPAELGDSAVYLCASSAPGRWETQYFGPGTRLLVL.